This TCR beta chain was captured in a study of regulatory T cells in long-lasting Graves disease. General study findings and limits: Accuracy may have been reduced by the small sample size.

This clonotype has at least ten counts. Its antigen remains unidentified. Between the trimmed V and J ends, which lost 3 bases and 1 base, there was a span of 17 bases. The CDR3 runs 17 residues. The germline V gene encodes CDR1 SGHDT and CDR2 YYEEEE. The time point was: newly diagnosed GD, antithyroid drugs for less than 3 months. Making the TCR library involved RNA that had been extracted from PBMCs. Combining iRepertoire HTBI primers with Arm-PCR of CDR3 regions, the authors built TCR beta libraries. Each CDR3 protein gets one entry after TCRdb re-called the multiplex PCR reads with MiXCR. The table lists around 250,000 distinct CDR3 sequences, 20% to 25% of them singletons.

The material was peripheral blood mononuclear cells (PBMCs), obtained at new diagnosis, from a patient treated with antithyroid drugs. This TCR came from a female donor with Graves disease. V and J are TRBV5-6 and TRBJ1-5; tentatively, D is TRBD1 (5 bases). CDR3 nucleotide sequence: TGTGCCAGCAGCTCCAGTTGGGTGGGGCTAAGCAATCAGCCCCAGCATTTT. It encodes CASSSSWVGLSNQPQHF. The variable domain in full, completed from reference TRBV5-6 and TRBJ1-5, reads DAGVTQSPTHLIKTRGQQVTLRCSPKSGHDTVSWYQQALGQGPQFIFQYYEEEERQRGNFPDRFSGHQFPNYSSELNVNALLLGDSALYLCASSSSWVGLSNQPQHFGDGTRLSIL.